The source of this T cell receptor (beta chain) is a study of blood T cells in healthy people across ages (dated by TCRdb to about 2015). Some background on the complete study: In model experiments, template switching captured roughly one uniquely barcoded TCR beta cDNA molecule for every two T cells. Age-related changes in TCR beta repertoire diversity were measured in the study by deep sequencing normalized with unique cDNA molecular identifiers. The donors were split into four age groups: young (average 16 years), middle-aged (roughly 39), aged (over 55) and long-lived (over 75). To avoid experimental bias, donors of different ages were randomly spread across the sequencing lanes. Using the same blood draw, the study looked at two additional independent replicas of 1 million unique cDNA reads for two donors, one aged 18 to 30 and the other aged 80 or older.

Points on this clonotype: Its antigen target is currently unknown. No quality values exist for individual bases; no much larger clone is one base distant.

Results and caveats for the whole study, not just this receptor: Because the CMV infection status of the donors was unknown, age-related changes in expanded clonotypes may potentially have been confounded. Estimates of total diversity based on one million sequenced T cells were considered lower bounds and underestimates. Compared with the aged group, the long-lived group had more naive CD4+ T cells, fewer expanded clones and increased TCR diversity, suggesting age selection. The percentage of naive T cells measured by flow cytometry correlated strongly with observed TCR beta diversity. Observed TCR beta diversity per million T cells fell roughly linearly with age, and a significant reduction was already apparent by age approximately 40. Since profiling was done on bulk unsorted PBMCs, naive and antigen-experienced compartments could not be conclusively compared.

CDR1 and CDR2, per the germline V gene, are SGHRS and YFSETQ. The CDR3 runs 16 residues from the cysteine to the phenylalanine. The entry retains the CDR3 DNA only, 48 bases that are in frame from base 1. At the junction V is shortened by 2 bases and J by 6 bases; bases outside the gene matches: 7. Receptor libraries were prepared by 5' RACE. TCRdb lists the instrument as Illumina HiSeq 2500. A second about 7 to 12 cycle PCR used a sample-barcoded 5' primer and a J-beta primer mix. A unique molecular identifier was introduced onto each TCR beta cDNA molecule by a template-switch 5' adaptor carrying 12 random nucleotides. At least 2.5 million CDR3-containing paired-end reads were obtained from each sample. All of the RNA was converted into first-strand cDNA using the Mint cDNA synthesis kit, with a TRBC-specific oligonucleotide serving as the primer. Following uracil-DNA glycosylase treatment, all cDNA underwent a first 18-cycle PCR with the universal primers M1SS and BC2_uni_R. The paper's processing steps were these. Normalization of each sample was performed by random selection of 1 million high-quality reads, each carrying a distinct molecular identifier. Instead of being binned into consensus sequences, reads with shared molecular identifiers were discarded. MiTCR, set to a Q25 quality threshold and the strictest error-elimination algorithm, was used for CDR3 identification, clonotype clustering and error correction. Lower-bound total TCR beta diversity was estimated with a nonparametric unseen species model using Euler transformation. The public reads were reprocessed in TCRdb via fastp at Q25 and MiXCR, keeping in-frame beta chains. Every entry covers one CDR3 protein and lists the most common genes and DNA from its rows. The V and J calls here are based on TCRdb, not the publication. The sample table lists 540,000 or so distinct CDR3 sequences, around 50% of them with a count of one. Jointly, the top ten make up under 30% of the sample.

Systemically healthy Caucasian individuals from Russia, 39 in total and aged roughly 6 to 100 years, were included as donors. Each donor gave ten milliliters of peripheral blood, collected into EDTA-treated Vacutainer tubes. PBMCs were isolated by Ficoll-Paque density-gradient centrifugation, with at least 7 million obtained per sample. Total RNA, at least 6 micrograms per sample, was extracted from PBMCs with Trizol reagent. For every donor, flow cytometry on a PBMC aliquot measured the percentage of naive CD45RAhigh/CD27high T cells. This sequence was found in a man older than 75 in good health. The sample was blood. The V and J genes are TRBV5-1 and TRBJ2-3, with 12 central nucleotides matching TRBD2. The DNA sequence is given as TGCGCCAGCAGCTTCACACTAGCGGGAGGATCTGATACGCAGTATTTT. This sequence encodes CASSFTLAGGSDTQYF.